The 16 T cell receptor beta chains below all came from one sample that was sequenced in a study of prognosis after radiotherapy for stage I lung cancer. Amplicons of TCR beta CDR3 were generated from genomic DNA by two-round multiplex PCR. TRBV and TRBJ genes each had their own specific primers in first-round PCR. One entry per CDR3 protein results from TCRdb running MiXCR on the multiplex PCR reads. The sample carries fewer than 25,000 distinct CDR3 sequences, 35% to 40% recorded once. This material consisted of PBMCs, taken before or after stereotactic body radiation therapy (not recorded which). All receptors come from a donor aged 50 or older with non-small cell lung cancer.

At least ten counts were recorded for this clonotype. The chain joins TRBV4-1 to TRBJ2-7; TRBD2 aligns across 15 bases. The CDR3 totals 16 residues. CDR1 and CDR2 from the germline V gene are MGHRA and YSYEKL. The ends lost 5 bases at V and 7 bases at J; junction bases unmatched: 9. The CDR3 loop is CASSKGLAGGLSEQYF. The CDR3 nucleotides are TGCGCCAGCAGCAAGGGACTAGCGGGAGGATTGTCGGAGCAGTACTTC.

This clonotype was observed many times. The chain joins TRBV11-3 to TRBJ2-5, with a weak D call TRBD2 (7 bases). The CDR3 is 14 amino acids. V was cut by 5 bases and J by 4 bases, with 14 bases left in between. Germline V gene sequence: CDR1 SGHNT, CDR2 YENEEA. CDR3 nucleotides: TGTGCCAGCAGCCGCGGGGGAGGGGGAGAGACCCAGTACTTC. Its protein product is CASSRGGGGETQYF.

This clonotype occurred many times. The DNA for the CDR3 is TGCGCCAGCAGCTTGGATCCTAGCGGGGGTGAGCAGTTCTTC. Translated, it gives CASSLDPSGGEQFF. The V and J genes are TRBV5-1 and TRBJ2-1, with 10 nucleotides matching TRBD2. J was trimmed by 9 bases and V by 0 bases; bases with no gene match: 3. The CDR3 is made up of 14 amino acids. Per the germline V gene, CDR1 is SGHRS and CDR2 is YFSETQ.

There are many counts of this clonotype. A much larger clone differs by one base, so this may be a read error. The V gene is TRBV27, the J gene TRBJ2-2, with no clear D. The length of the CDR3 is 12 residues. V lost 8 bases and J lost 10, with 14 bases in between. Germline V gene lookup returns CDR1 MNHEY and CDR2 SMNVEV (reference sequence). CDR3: CASGFGSVELFF. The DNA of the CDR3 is TGTGCCAGCGGGTTTGGGTCCGTGGAGCTGTTTTTT.

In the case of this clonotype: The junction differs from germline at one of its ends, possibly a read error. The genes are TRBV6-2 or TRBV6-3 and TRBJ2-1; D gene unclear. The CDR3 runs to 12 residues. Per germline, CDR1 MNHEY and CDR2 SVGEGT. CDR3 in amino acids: CASGPQINELFF. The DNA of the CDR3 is TGTGCCAGCGGTCCTCAGATCAATGAGCTGTTCTTC.

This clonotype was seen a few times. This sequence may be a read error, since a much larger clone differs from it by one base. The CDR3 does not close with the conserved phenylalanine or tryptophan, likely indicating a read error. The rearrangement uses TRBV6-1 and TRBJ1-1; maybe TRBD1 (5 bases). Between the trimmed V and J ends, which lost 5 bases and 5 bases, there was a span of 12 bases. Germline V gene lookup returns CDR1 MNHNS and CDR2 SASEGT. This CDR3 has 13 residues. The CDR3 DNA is TGTGCCAGCAGTCCGGGTCGGGGGACTGAAGCTTTCTCT. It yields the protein CASSPGRGTEAFS.

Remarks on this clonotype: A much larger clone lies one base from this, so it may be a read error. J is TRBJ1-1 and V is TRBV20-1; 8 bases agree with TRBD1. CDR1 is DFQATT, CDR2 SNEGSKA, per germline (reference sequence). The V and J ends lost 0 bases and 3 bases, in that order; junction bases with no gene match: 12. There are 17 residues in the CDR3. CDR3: CSARDQPRQGFYTEAFF. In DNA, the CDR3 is TGCAGTGCTAGAGATCAACCCCGACAGGGGTTCTACACTGAAGCTTTCTTT.

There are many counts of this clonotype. This chain's CDR3 is CASSLERSSRNEQFF. Written as DNA, the CDR3 is TGTGCCAGCAGCTTAGAGCGCTCATCTAGGAATGAGCAGTTCTTC. V is TRBV7-9 and J is TRBJ2-1; unclear D gene. The germline V and J ends were trimmed by 1 base and 7 bases, with 14 bases remaining between them. From germline, CDR1 is SEHNR and CDR2 FQNEAQ (reference sequence). The CDR3 is 15 amino acids.

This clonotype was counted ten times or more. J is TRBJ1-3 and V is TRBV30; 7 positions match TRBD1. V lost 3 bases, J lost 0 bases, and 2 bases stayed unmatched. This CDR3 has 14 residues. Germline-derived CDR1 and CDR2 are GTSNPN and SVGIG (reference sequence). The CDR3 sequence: CAWRDRLSGNTIYF. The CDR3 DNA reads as TGTGCCTGGAGGGACAGGCTCTCTGGAAACACCATATATTTT.

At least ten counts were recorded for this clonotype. The CDR3 DNA reads as TGCGCCAGCAGCAACCAGGGGGCGGACACTGAAGCTTTCTTT. Protein sequence: CASSNQGADTEAFF. The rearrangement uses TRBV5-1 and TRBJ1-1; 8 bases agree with TRBD1. J gave up 3 bases and V 4 bases, and 5 bases lay outside the gene matches. The germline V gene has CDR1 SGHRS and CDR2 YFSETQ. The CDR3 extends over 14 amino acids. The full variable domain, its missing parts supplied by reference TRBV5-1 and TRBJ1-1, is KAGVTQTPRYLIKTRGQQVTLSCSPISGHRSVSWYQQTPGQGLQFLFEYFSETQRNKGNFPGRFSGRQFSNSRSEMNVSTLELGDSALYLCASSNQGADTEAFFGQGTRLTVV.

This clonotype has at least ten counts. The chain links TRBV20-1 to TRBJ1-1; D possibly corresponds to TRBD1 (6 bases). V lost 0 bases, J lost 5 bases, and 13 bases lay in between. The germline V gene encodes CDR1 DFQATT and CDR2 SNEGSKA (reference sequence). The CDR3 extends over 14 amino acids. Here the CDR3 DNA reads TGCAGTGCTAGAGATACAGGGACGCGAACTGAAGCTTTCTTT. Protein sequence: CSARDTGTRTEAFF.

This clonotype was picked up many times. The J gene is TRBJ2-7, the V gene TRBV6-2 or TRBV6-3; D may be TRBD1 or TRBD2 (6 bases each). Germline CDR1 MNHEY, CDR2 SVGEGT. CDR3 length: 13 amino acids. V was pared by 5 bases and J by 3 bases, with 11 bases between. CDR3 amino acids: CASSDRGLYEQYF. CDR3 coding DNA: TGTGCCAGCAGTGACCGGGGGCTCTACGAGCAGTACTTC.

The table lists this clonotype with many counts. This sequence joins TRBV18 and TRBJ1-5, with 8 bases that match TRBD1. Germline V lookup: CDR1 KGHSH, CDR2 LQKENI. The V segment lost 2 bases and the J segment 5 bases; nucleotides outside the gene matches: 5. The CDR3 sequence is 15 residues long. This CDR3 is CASSPSLTGDQPQHF. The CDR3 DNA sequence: TGTGCCAGCTCACCAAGCTTGACAGGGGATCAGCCCCAGCATTTT.

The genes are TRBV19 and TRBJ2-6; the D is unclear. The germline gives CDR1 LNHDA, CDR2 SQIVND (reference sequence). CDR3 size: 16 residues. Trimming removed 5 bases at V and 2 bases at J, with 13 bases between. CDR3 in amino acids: CASSASMGTGANVLTF. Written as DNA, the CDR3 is TGTGCCAGTAGTGCCTCTATGGGAACTGGGGCCAACGTCCTGACTTTC.

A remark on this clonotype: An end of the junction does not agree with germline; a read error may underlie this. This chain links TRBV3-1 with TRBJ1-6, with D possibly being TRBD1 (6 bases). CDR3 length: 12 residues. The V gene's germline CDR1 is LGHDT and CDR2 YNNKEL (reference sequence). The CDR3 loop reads CASSQDWGTCYF. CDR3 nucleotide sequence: TGTGCCAGCAGCCAAGACTGGGGGACATGTTACTTT.

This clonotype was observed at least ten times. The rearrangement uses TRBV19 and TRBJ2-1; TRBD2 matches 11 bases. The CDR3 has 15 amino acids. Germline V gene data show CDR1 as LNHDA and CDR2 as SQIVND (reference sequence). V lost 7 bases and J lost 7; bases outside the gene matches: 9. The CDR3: CASNILAGERNEQFF. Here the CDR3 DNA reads TGTGCCAGTAACATACTAGCGGGAGAAAGAAATGAGCAGTTCTTC.